This TCR beta chain is drawn from a study of T cell clonality in common variable immunodeficiency. Both groups were predominantly of Caucasian heritage. Clones were read by immunoSEQ multiplex PCR, and TCRdb kept only the in-frame ones, dropping some. This sample has about 52,000 clones, each found more than once. Regarding the study as a whole: Shared TCRbeta clones were fewer between CVID subjects than controls. CVID patient heterogeneity limited repertoire-clinical complication correlations.

This CDR3 has 15 residues. Germline V gives CDR1 LNHDA, CDR2 SQIVND (reference sequence). This clone has a handful of counts. Antigen unknown. The sequenced fragment ends 3 residues before the CDR3 boundary, so the rest is inferred from the germline J gene. V usage is TRBV19 and J usage is TRBJ2-4; no clear D. This receptor was obtained from a person aged 18-70 years in good health. Source material: peripheral blood mononuclear cells. CDR3 bases read: TGTGCCAGTAGTATTATCATTCGCAAAAACTATGGT. This translates into CASSIIIRKNYG. From start to end, the CDR3 is CASSIIIRKNYGQYF.